Listed below are T cell receptor beta chains from one sample, sequenced in a study of CD8+CD57+ T cells in acquired aplastic anemia. TCRdb reanalysed the reads using MiXCR and keeps one entry per CDR3 protein. There are 150,000 to 200,000 distinct CDR3 sequences in the sample; approximately 60% occur only once, and around 45% lies in the top ten. The sample comprised sorted CD4+, CD8+, or CD8+CD57+ T cells (not recorded which) from PBMCs. Receptors originate from a human donor in good health. Both conserved end residues are part of each CDR3. A D gene is named only where the DNA matches it firmly. Only part of the rows carry a size: once, few, many, or a class if the clone is expanded.

v_gene,j_gene,abundance,d_gene,CDR3nt,CDR3aa
TRBV9,TRBJ1-1,NA,NA,TGTGCCAGCAGCGTGGGGGGTAAAATGAACACTGAAGCTTTCTTT,CASSVGGKMNTEAFF
TRBV5-1,TRBJ2-3,NA,NA,TGCGCCAGCGCTTCAACCGGGACTTCAAGCACAGATACGCAGTATTTT,CASASTGTSSTDTQYF
TRBV19,TRBJ1-5,once,TRBD1,TGTGCCAGTTCACGCAAAAGAGACAGGGTCGATCAGCCCCAGCATTTT,CASSRKRDRVDQPQHF
TRBV7-6,TRBJ2-1,NA,NA,TGTGCCAGCAGCCCATACATGACCAATGAGCAGTTCTTC,CASSPYMTNEQFF
TRBV9,TRBJ2-7,NA,TRBD1,TGTGCCAGCAGTGCCGGGACAGGGGAACAGTACTTC,CASSAGTGEQYF
TRBV19,TRBJ2-1,NA,NA,TGTGCCAGTAGTATTGTGACCTCCGGTGAGCAGTTCTTC,CASSIVTSGEQFF
TRBV9,TRBJ1-3,NA,NA,TGTGCCAGCAGCTTTTCTGGGGGATCAGGAAACACCATAGATTTT,CASSFSGGSGNTIDF
TRBV9,TRBJ1-1,NA,NA,TGTGCCAGCAGCCTGGTCGGGGGGGCGCCGACTGAAGCTTTCTTT,CASSLVGGAPTEAFF
TRBV12-3/TRBV12-4,TRBJ1-1,NA,TRBD1,TGTGCCAGCAGTGGACAGGGAGGCGGGCAGGCTTTCTTT,CASSGQGGGQAFF
TRBV9,TRBJ2-5,NA,TRBD2,TGTGCCAGCAGCGTCGGGGGGGCGACGGAGACCCAGTACTTC,CASSVGGATETQYF
TRBV24-1,TRBJ2-1,NA,NA,TGTGCCACCAGTGCCCAAAATAACAACGAGCAGTTCTTC,CATSAQNNNEQFF
TRBV10-3,TRBJ2-7,NA,NA,TGTGCCATCAGTGAGCCTCTCAACCGTCCGACGGTCTACGAGCAGTACTTC,CAISEPLNRPTVYEQYF
TRBV5-6,TRBJ2-5,NA,NA,TGTGCCAGCAGCTTGCGTTGGGGGGACCAAGAGACCCAGTACTTC,CASSLRWGDQETQYF
TRBV7-2,TRBJ1-2,NA,NA,TGTGCCAGCAGCTTCATGGCTAACTATGGCTACACCTTC,CASSFMANYGYTF
TRBV7-2,TRBJ1-5,NA,NA,TGTGCCAGCAGCTTAGTGACGGATAGCAATCAGCCCCAGCATTTT,CASSLVTDSNQPQHF
TRBV6-5,TRBJ1-2,NA,NA,TGTGCCAGCAGCAATTTCGGGACAAGATGGCATGGCTACACCTTC,CASSNFGTRWHGYTF
TRBV19,TRBJ1-4,NA,TRBD1,TGTGCCAGTAGAATAAGGACAGGTGAAAAACTGTTTTTT,CASRIRTGEKLFF
TRBV25-1,TRBJ2-3,NA,NA,TGTGCCAGCAGTGATCGCAGGGGGGCAGATACGCAGTATTTT,CASSDRRGADTQYF
TRBV10-1,TRBJ2-1,NA,NA,TGCGCCAGCAGTGAGTCGCCCCATACTGAGCAGTTCTTC,CASSESPHTEQFF
TRBV20-1,TRBJ2-1,NA,NA,TGCAGTGCTAGAGATCTGGGACTCCAGAGCTTC,CSARDLGLQSF
TRBV19,TRBJ1-2,NA,NA,TGTGCCAGTACCTTCCGGGCCGACTATGGCTACACCTTC,CASTFRADYGYTF
TRBV4-3,TRBJ2-1,many,NA,TGCGCCAGCAGCCAAGCCGTCCAGGGGAAGATCCACAATGAGCAGTTCTTC,CASSQAVQGKIHNEQFF
TRBV10-3,TRBJ1-6,NA,TRBD1,TGTGCCATCAGCGGACAGGACTATAATAATTCACCCCTCCACTTT,CAISGQDYNNSPLHF
TRBV6-1,TRBJ1-2,NA,TRBD1,TGTGCCAGCAGTGAAGTCCTGGACAGGGCATGGGATGGCTACACCTTC,CASSEVLDRAWDGYTF
TRBV20-1,TRBJ2-7,NA,TRBD2,TGCAGTCTACGCGGGAGTCTTTCCTCCGAGCAGTACTTC,CSLRGSLSSEQYF
TRBV2,TRBJ2-2,NA,NA,TGTGCCAGCTCACCACCGGGCAGGGTGGACACCGGGGAGCTGTTTTTT,CASSPPGRVDTGELFF
TRBV2,TRBJ1-1,NA,TRBD1,TGTGCCAGCAGCCCCGGACAGGGCGGTTACACTGAAGCTTTCTTT,CASSPGQGGYTEAFF
TRBV7-9,TRBJ1-2,once,TRBD1,TGTGCCAGCAGCCCGGACAGGCATAACTATGGCTACACCTTC,CASSPDRHNYGYTF
TRBV19,TRBJ2-7,NA,NA,TGTGCCAGTAGTATAGGGACCCTTCGCTCCTACGAGCAGTACTTC,CASSIGTLRSYEQYF
TRBV5-1,TRBJ2-1,many,TRBD2,TGCGCCAGCAGCTTGACTAGCGGGAGGACATCGGACAATGAGCAGTTCTTC,CASSLTSGRTSDNEQFF
TRBV5-1,TRBJ1-2,NA,TRBD1,TGCGCCAGCAGCTTGGTCAGGGGGGACAACTATGGCTACACCTTC,CASSLVRGDNYGYTF